This TCR beta chain comes out of a study of early T cells in non-severe SARS-CoV-2 infection. TCRdb processed the 5' RACE reads anew with MiXCR; each CDR3 protein has one entry. Of 95,000 to 100,000 distinct CDR3 sequences listed, roughly 11% were seen once; the top ten hold 4% to 5.5%. This clonotype occurred many times. What it binds is unknown. Study outcomes and limitations: The VDJdb matching leaned toward anti-spike CD8 responses and overlooked private and CD4 specificities.

This CDR3 contains 14 residues. Germline CDR1 reads SQVTM; CDR2 reads ANQGSEA. V gave up 4 bases and J gave up 7 bases; unmatched junction bases: 5. The specimen sequenced was whole blood. The genes are TRBV29-1 and TRBJ2-1, with TRBD1 identical over 12 bases. The receptor comes from an adult who was a healthcare worker with PCR-confirmed SARS-CoV-2 infection or an uninfected control (not recorded which). The CDR3 DNA reads as TGCAGCGTTGGTCCGGGACAGGGGGCGAATGAGCAGTTCTTC. Protein product: CSVGPGQGANEQFF.